Described below is a single T cell receptor (beta chain) sequence and its context. Its target is unknown. Template switching by 5'RACE produced TCR cDNA, adding a universal primer site and UMIs. One entry per CDR3 protein results from TCRdb running MiXCR on the 5' RACE reads. The table shows around 500,000 distinct CDR3 sequences, with just over 20% occurring only once. The sample comes from a study of T cells after yellow fever vaccination. Study findings and constraints: Most primary-vaccination clones reappeared after the booster (approximately 95% CD4, about 90% CD8).

The CDR3 spans 18 residues. The rearrangement uses TRBV21-1 and TRBJ2-7. TRBV21-1 is flagged as a pseudogene. The source was PBMCs, collected approximately 22 days after the first yellow fever vaccination. This receptor was identified in a man aged 18-30 years who received the YFV17D yellow fever vaccine. The CDR3 protein is CASSKALPTRKEPYEQYF. The DNA of the CDR3 is TGTGCCAGCAGCAAAGCTCTTCCGACACGGAAAGAGCCCTACGAGCAGTACTTC.